The TCR beta chain described here comes from a study of OX40 agonist ivuxolimab in advanced cancers. Study background: With ivuxolimab, an agonistic anti-OX40 (CD134) antibody, patients were treated. Study-level results: Clonal expansion was seen in CD4+ and CD8+ blood T cells by week 6 at 0.1 to 3.0 mg/kg.

V lost 1 base to trimming and J lost 0 bases; unmatched junction nucleotides: 9. The germline CDR1 and CDR2 sequences are SGHVS and FQNEAQ. The CDR3 loop spans 19 amino acids. The table came from immunoSEQ multiplex PCR; TCRdb's copy has only in-frame clones and leaves some out. The table lists more than 55,000 clones, approximately 82% of them singletons. As regards this clone: Its antigen remains unidentified.

This sequence joins TRBV7-8 and TRBJ2-3, with TRBD2 matching 11 bases. The source material was CD4+ or CD8+ T cells sorted from blood, sampled in a trial of the OX40 agonist ivuxolimab. This sequence was found in an adult with an advanced solid tumor such as melanoma, head and neck, liver or kidney cancer. CDR3 sequence reads: CASSLGLAGGRTSTDTQYF. CDR3 nucleotide sequence: TGTGCCAGCAGCTTAGGTCTAGCGGGGGGACGGACTAGCACAGATACGCAGTATTTT.